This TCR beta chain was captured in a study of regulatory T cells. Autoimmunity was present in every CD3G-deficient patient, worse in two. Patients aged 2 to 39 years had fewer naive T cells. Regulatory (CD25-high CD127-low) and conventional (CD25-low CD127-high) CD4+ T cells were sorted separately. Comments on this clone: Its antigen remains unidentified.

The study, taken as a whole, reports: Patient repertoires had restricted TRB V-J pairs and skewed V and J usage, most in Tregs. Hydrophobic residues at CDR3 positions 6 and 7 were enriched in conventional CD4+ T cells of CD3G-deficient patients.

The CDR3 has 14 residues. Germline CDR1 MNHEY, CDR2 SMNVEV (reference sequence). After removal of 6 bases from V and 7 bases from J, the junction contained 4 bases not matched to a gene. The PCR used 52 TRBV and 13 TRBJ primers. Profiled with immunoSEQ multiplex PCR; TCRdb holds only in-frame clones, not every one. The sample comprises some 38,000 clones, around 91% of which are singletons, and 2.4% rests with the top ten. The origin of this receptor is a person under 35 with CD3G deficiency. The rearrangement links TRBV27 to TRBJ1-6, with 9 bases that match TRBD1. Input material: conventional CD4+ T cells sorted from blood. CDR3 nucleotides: TGTGCCAGCAGAGGACAGGGGTGGAATTCACCCCTCCACTTT. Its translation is CASRGQGWNSPLHF.